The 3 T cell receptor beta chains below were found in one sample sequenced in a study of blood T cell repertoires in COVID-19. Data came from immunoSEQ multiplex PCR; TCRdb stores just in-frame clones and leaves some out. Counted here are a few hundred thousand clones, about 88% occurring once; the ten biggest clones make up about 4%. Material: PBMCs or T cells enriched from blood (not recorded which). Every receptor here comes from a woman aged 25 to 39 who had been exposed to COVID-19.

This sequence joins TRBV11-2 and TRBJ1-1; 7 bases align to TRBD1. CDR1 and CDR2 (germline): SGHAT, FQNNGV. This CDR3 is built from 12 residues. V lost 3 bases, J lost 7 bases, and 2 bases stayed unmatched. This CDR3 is CASSFRDSEAFF. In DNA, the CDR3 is TGTGCCAGCAGCTTCCGGGACAGTGAAGCTTTCTTT. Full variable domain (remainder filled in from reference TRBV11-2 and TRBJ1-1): EAGVAQSPRYKIIEKRQSVAFWCNPISGHATLYWYQQILGQGPKLLIQFQNNGVVDDSQLPKDRFSAERLKGVDSTLKIQPAKLEDSAVYLCASSFRDSEAFFGQGTRLTVV.

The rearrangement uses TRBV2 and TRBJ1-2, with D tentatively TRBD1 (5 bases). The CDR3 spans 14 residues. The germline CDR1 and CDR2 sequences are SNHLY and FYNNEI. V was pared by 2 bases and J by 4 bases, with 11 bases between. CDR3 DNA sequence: TGTGCCAGCAGTGAAAAGGGGCTGAGCTATGGCTACACCTTC. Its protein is CASSEKGLSYGYTF.

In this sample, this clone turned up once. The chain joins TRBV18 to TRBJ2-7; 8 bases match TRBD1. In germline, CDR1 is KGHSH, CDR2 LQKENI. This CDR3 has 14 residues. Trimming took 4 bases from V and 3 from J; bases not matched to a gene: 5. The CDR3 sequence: CASSLPGQDYEQYF. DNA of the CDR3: TGTGCCAGCTCACTCCCGGGACAGGACTACGAGCAGTACTTC.